A single sample gave rise to the 27 T cell receptor beta chains below, sequenced in a study of blood T cell repertoires in COVID-19. Only in-frame clones appear in the TCRdb table, and some are missing; sequencing was by immunoSEQ multiplex PCR. The data show some 390,000 clones, around 89% seen once. What was sequenced was PBMCs or T cells enriched from blood (not recorded which). These receptors originate from a man aged 25-40 years who had recovered from COVID-19.

The chain carries TRBV20-1 and TRBJ1-5; D perhaps matches TRBD1 (6 bases). The CDR3 spans 14 residues. V was trimmed by 3 bases and J by 2 bases, leaving 11 bases between them. Looked up from germline, CDR1 is DFQATT and CDR2 is SNEGSKA (reference sequence). This CDR3 is CSASWGPGNQPQHF. CDR3 DNA: TGCAGTGCTAGTTGGGGGCCGGGCAATCAGCCCCAGCATTTT.

The V and J genes are TRBV7-2 and TRBJ1-3; D perhaps matches TRBD1 (6 bases). The CDR3 has 14 amino acids. V lost 4 bases to trimming and J lost 4 bases, with 11 bases between them. In germline, CDR1 is SGHTA, CDR2 FQGNSA. The CDR3 nucleotides are TGTGCCAGCAGCTCGACAGGACCGGGAAACACCATATATTTT. Amino acids: CASSSTGPGNTIYF.

The gene calls are TRBV14 and TRBJ1-1, with D possibly TRBD1 on 5 matching bases. The CDR3 covers 14 residues. Per the germline V gene, CDR1 is SGHDN and CDR2 is FVKESK. Trimming took off 10 bases at V and 4 bases at J, with 19 bases between the two ends. CDR3: CATAGQSGGTEAFF. As DNA, the CDR3 is TGTGCCACCGCGGGGCAGAGCGGGGGCACTGAAGCTTTCTTT.

This chain links TRBV9 with TRBJ1-6, with a possible D match to TRBD1 (6 bases). V was cut by 7 bases and J by 5 bases, with 10 bases left in between. The germline CDR1 and CDR2 sequences are SGDLS and YYNGEE. The length of the CDR3 is 13 residues. The chain's CDR3 is CASGGRDNSPLHF. The CDR3, as DNA: TGTGCCAGCGGGGGCCGTGATAATTCACCCCTCCACTTT. The full variable domain, in which reference TRBV9 and TRBJ1-6 provide the parts outside the CDR3, is DSGVTQTPKHLITATGQRVTLRCSPRSGDLSVYWYQQSLDQGLQFLIQYYNGEERAKGNILERFSAQQFPDLHSELNLSSLELGDSALYFCASGGRDNSPLHFGNGTRLTVT.

The V gene is TRBV6-1, the J gene TRBJ2-1, with TRBD1 as a possible D gene (5 bases). The CDR3 covers 12 residues. The V gene's germline CDR1 is MNHNS and CDR2 SASEGT. V shed 8 bases and J shed 3 bases, with 8 bases lying between them. The CDR3: CASGAHYNEQFF. In DNA, the CDR3 is TGTGCCAGCGGGGCCCACTACAATGAGCAGTTCTTC.

The chain joins TRBV12-3 or TRBV12-4 to TRBJ1-2, with D possibly matching TRBD1 (6 bases). The CDR3 extends over 12 amino acids. Deletions cut 7 bases from V and 9 bases from J, with 15 bases between. This CDR3 reads CASTQQGFSYTF. The DNA for the CDR3 is TGTGCCAGCACCCAACAGGGTTTTAGCTACACCTTC.

This rearrangement joins TRBV5-4 to TRBJ2-2; 12 positions agree with TRBD2. Trimming at V came to 4 bases and at J to 6 bases, leaving 4 bases not matched to a gene. There are 15 residues in the CDR3. Germline lookup yields CDR1 SGHNT and CDR2 YYREEE (reference sequence). The CDR3, as DNA: TGTGCCAGCAGCGATCCTAGCGGGAGGGCCGGGGAGCTGTTTTTT. Its translation is CASSDPSGRAGELFF.

The chain combines TRBV3-1 (or the pseudogene TRBV3-2) with TRBJ1-1; D is ambiguous. The ends were cut back, 0 bases at V and 4 bases at J, with 12 bases in the middle. The CDR3 is 15 residues long. Germline CDR1 and CDR2: LGHDT and YNNKEL (reference sequence). The CDR3 reads CASSQDFQVVTEAFF. The CDR3, as DNA: TGTGCCAGCAGCCAAGATTTTCAGGTTGTCACTGAAGCTTTCTTT.

The chain is built from TRBV19 and TRBJ2-1; the match to TRBD2 covers 10 bases. J was trimmed by 10 bases and V by 5 bases; bases with no gene match: 11. CDR1 is LNHDA, CDR2 SQIVND, per germline (reference sequence). This CDR3 contains 15 residues. CDR3 in DNA: TGTGCCAGTAGTGTGGAAGCGGGAGGGGGACGCGAGCAGTTCTTC. Protein: CASSVEAGGGREQFF.

This clone was recorded only once. The genes are TRBV19 and TRBJ1-2, with 7 bases fitting TRBD1. V was clipped by 2 bases and J by 3 bases; unmatched bases: 9. The CDR3 has 16 amino acids. The germline CDR1 and CDR2 sequences are LNHDA and SQIVND (reference sequence). The DNA of the CDR3 is TGTGCCAGTAGTATAAGGAATCCCGGGACAGACTATGGCTACACCTTC. Amino acids: CASSIRNPGTDYGYTF.

V gene TRBV6-2 or TRBV6-3 combines with J gene TRBJ2-7, with unresolved D. The CDR3 is 12 residues long. Per germline, CDR1 MNHEY and CDR2 SVGEGT. V was shortened by 3 bases and J by 7 bases, with 10 bases between the two germline ends. The CDR3 nucleotides read TGTGCCAGCAGTTATTCCATGCGGGAGCAGTACTTC. Protein: CASSYSMREQYF.

The chain combines TRBV11-2 with TRBJ1-4; 8 bases fit TRBD1. Germline V gene lookup returns CDR1 SGHAT and CDR2 FQNNGV. CDR3 length: 12 amino acids. With 8 bases clipped from V and 6 bases from J, the junction kept 2 bases outside the gene matches. Here the CDR3 reads CASGQGYEKLFF. As DNA, the CDR3 is TGTGCCAGCGGACAGGGCTATGAAAAACTGTTTTTT.

This rearrangement joins TRBV6-1 to TRBJ2-1; D may be TRBD2 (6 bases). Between the trimmed V and J ends, which lost 0 bases and 1 base, there was a span of 22 bases. Germline-derived CDR1 and CDR2 are MNHNS and SASEGT. This CDR3 has 20 amino acids. Here the CDR3 reads CASSEAIILIGRRSYNEQFF. The CDR3 nucleotides read TGTGCCAGCAGTGAAGCGATTATATTGATCGGGAGACGGTCCTACAATGAGCAGTTCTTC.

The V gene is TRBV3-1 (or the pseudogene TRBV3-2), the J gene TRBJ1-1, with D uncertain. V was shortened by 2 bases and J by 10 bases, with 11 bases between the two germline ends. This CDR3 region has 12 residues. Germline CDR1 and CDR2: LGHDT and YNNKEL (reference sequence). CDR3 protein: CASSQNEVGAFF. For the CDR3, the DNA is TGTGCCAGCAGCCAAAACGAGGTGGGAGCTTTCTTT.

V gene TRBV3-1 (or the pseudogene TRBV3-2) combines with J gene TRBJ1-1; maybe TRBD1 (5 bases). Trimming left V 1 base short and J 11 bases short, with 14 bases between. The CDR3 spans 13 residues. The germline gives CDR1 LGHDT, CDR2 YNNKEL (reference sequence). The CDR3 DNA reads TGTGCCAGCAGCCAAGGGGGCGCATGGGCGGCTTTCTTT. Protein sequence: CASSQGGAWAAFF.

The chain combines TRBV10-3 with TRBJ1-1; 8 bases are shared with TRBD1. This CDR3 contains 15 residues. Germline-derived CDR1 and CDR2 are ENHRY and SYGVKD. V shed 3 bases, J shed 2 bases, and the junction held 5 bases outside the gene matches. CDR3 in DNA: TGTGCCATCAGTGAAGGGACAGGCTTAAACACTGAAGCTTTCTTT. Translation: CAISEGTGLNTEAFF.

The CDR3 DNA reads TGTGCCAGCAGCGCGGGGGCTAACTATGGCTACACCTTC. Translation: CASSAGANYGYTF. V usage is TRBV7-2 and J usage is TRBJ1-2, with D possibly TRBD1 on 5 matching bases. This CDR3 has 13 amino acids. Germline CDR1 and CDR2: SGHTA and FQGNSA. The V end was cut by 5 bases, the J end by 0 bases, with 7 bases between. Full variable domain (remainder filled in from reference TRBV7-2 and TRBJ1-2): GAGVSQSPSNKVTEKGKDVELRCDPISGHTALYWYRQSLGQGLEFLIYFQGNSAPDKSGLPSDRFSAERTGGSVSTLTIQRTQQEDSAVYLCASSAGANYGYTFGSGTRLTVV.

This clone has just a few counts. The chain combines TRBV28 with TRBJ2-5; 7 bases line up with TRBD1. Trimming cost V 7 bases and J 6 bases; bases outside gene matches: 14. Germline V gene data show CDR1 as MDHEN and CDR2 as SYDVKM. The CDR3 spans 15 residues. In DNA, the CDR3 is TGTGCCAGCACCCCCCTAGAAGGGGGCAGACAGACCCAGTACTTC. Protein sequence: CASTPLEGGRQTQYF.

The chain has TRBV29-1 and TRBJ1-2; D gene ambiguous. The V and J ends lost 4 bases and 4 bases respectively, with 16 bases between them. This CDR3 comprises 14 residues. The germline CDR1 and CDR2 sequences are SQVTM and ANQGSEA. The CDR3: CSVASGRSTYGYTF. The CDR3 nucleotides read TGCAGCGTTGCGTCAGGCCGCTCAACCTATGGCTACACCTTC.

The J gene is TRBJ2-5, the V gene TRBV28; TRBD1 is a possible D gene (6 bases). The CDR3 spans 16 residues. The germline gives CDR1 MDHEN, CDR2 SYDVKM. Trimming stripped 7 bases from V and 9 bases from J, with 27 bases between. This chain's CDR3 is CASTPSQGLTLRAQYF. The CDR3 region has the DNA TGTGCCAGCACCCCCTCCCAGGGGCTCACCTTGAGAGCCCAGTACTTC.

This chain connects TRBV27 to TRBJ1-1; TRBD1 might be the D (6 bases). Trimming took 5 bases from V and 10 from J, leaving 14 bases between them. This CDR3 spans 12 amino acids. Germline loops: CDR1 MNHEY, CDR2 SMNVEV (reference sequence). This CDR3 reads CASSPQGGRAFF. CDR3 nucleotides: TGTGCCAGCAGTCCCCAAGGGGGTCGAGCTTTCTTT.

The V gene is TRBV10-2, the J gene TRBJ1-1; D gene unclear. The V and J ends lost 7 bases and 7 bases respectively, with 13 bases between them. Germline CDR1 and CDR2: WSHSY and SAAADI. CDR3 length: 12 residues. This chain's CDR3 is CASTRGEYEAFF. CDR3 coding DNA: TGCGCCAGCACCCGCGGGGAGTATGAAGCTTTCTTT.

This chain joins TRBV10-3 and TRBJ2-7, with 7 bases lining up with TRBD1. Trimming took 8 bases from V and 2 from J; bases not matched to a gene: 9. The CDR3 is 14 amino acids. Germline V gene lookup returns CDR1 ENHRY and CDR2 SYGVKD. The DNA for the CDR3 is TGTGCCATCCGCGGACAGGACAAGACCTACGAGCAGTACTTC. The encoded protein is CAIRGQDKTYEQYF.

V and J are TRBV6-4 and TRBJ2-2; 8 bases are a match to TRBD2. V shed 6 bases and J 6 bases; nucleotides not matched to a gene: 6. Per the germline V gene, CDR1 is MRHNA and CDR2 is SNTAGT. This CDR3 comprises 14 residues. This CDR3 reads CASRISGNAGELFF. In DNA, the CDR3 is TGTGCCAGCAGAATTAGCGGGAATGCCGGGGAGCTGTTTTTT.

CDR3 protein: CAISDGGVKSTRNSPLHF. The CDR3 region has the DNA TGTGCCATCAGTGACGGGGGGGTTAAATCTACTCGAAATTCACCCCTCCACTTT. The chain couples TRBV10-3 to TRBJ1-6; D is perhaps TRBD1 (5 bases). The CDR3 totals 18 residues. CDR1 and CDR2 (germline): ENHRY, SYGVKD. Trimming left V 3 bases short and J 7 bases short, with 22 bases between.

DNA for the CDR3: TGTGCCAGCGGGACTAGCCCCATGGGGGAGCAGTACTTC. Translated, it gives CASGTSPMGEQYF. The J gene is TRBJ2-7, the V gene TRBV5-4, with 9 bases identical to TRBD2. V lost 7 bases, J lost 7 bases, and 9 bases stayed unmatched. CDR3 length equals 13 residues. Germline-derived CDR1 and CDR2 are SGHNT and YYREEE (reference sequence).

V and J are TRBV6-5 and TRBJ1-5; no firm D call. Germline V gene data show CDR1 as MNHEY and CDR2 as SVGAGI. V shed 0 bases and J shed 7 bases, with 7 bases lying between them. The CDR3 is 13 amino acids. CDR3 sequence: CASSYSFKQPQHF. The CDR3 DNA is TGTGCCAGCAGTTACTCCTTTAAACAGCCCCAGCATTTT.